The clone carrying this TCR beta chain was seen a few times. Its specificity is unknown. TCRdb fed the reads into MiXCR, producing one record per CDR3 protein. The data contain hundreds of thousands of distinct CDR3 sequences, about 33% of them singletons. V lost 1 base to trimming and J lost 3 bases, with 12 bases between them. CDR3 size: 15 residues. The sample belongs to a study of T cell repertoires in cytomegalovirus infection. Study overall: Public TCR beta signatures provided an indication of both CMV infection and a matching HLA type. Study results and limitations: Carriage of CMV together with the relevant HLA was identifiable through cumulative public TCR beta family frequency.

Here the sequenced sample was cultured CD8+ T cells from PBMCs, taken from culture after CMV antigen stimulation. The receptor comes from a human donor in good health (CMV status not recorded). Some clones in this sample may be carry-over from other donors' samples. This rearrangement joins TRBV12-3 or TRBV12-4 to TRBJ1-1; weak D call: TRBD1 (5 bases). The CDR3 loop is CASSLGDLGDTEAFF. CDR3 nucleotide sequence: TGTGCCAGCAGTTTAGGAGACCTAGGGGACACTGAAGCTTTCTTT.